This T cell receptor beta chain stems from a study of shared clonotypes between healthy human individuals. Background on the study: Researchers assigned three CD4 naive, three CD4 memory, two CD8 naive and one CD8 memory plate to each donor. Points from the study as a whole: The diversity represented, both genetic and in exposure history, was limited by few donors.

Replicate PCRs from sorted subsets contained roughly 220 ng DNA, which is around 30,000 T cell genomes. Methods used by the authors: Quality scores were absent from the junction-only immunoSEQ sequences, so filtering differed. Here immunoSEQ multiplex PCR was the method, and the copy in TCRdb shows in-frame clones only, minus some. V and J calls and clone size are copied from that table; D and trimming were computed from the DNA. The sample lists around 2,100,000 clones; roughly 94% were seen once. In germline, CDR1 is MGHRA, CDR2 YSYEKL. Trimming shortened V by 0 bases and J by 4 bases, and 6 bases separated the two germline ends. This CDR3 has 13 amino acids. Naivety among CD8 cells was defined by CD45RO negativity and positive CCR7 selection, thereby excluding terminally differentiated effector memory CD45RA+ cells. This clone was counted a single time. Its target is unknown. Other DNA sequences in the same sample also yield this CDR3.

The chain is built from TRBV4-1 and TRBJ2-5, with TRBD1 as a possible D gene (6 bases). The origin of this receptor is a man younger than 30 in good health. The sequencing sample was made of naive CD8+ T cells sorted from blood. As DNA, the CDR3 is TGCGCCAGCAGCCAAGAAGGGGGAGAGACCCAGTACTTC. This sequence encodes CASSQEGGETQYF.